This T cell receptor beta chain was recovered during a study of T cell responses to AZD1222 COVID-19 vaccine. Findings and limits, study-wide: Just a handful of AZD1222 recipients tested seropositive at baseline. Spike-specific TCR repertoires showed rising breadth and depth after two AZD1222 doses. The study found vaccine-associated CD4 TCRs spanning spike, dominant at 160-218 and 743-854. Clonal diversity was possibly underestimated; the donors were predominantly white British and more often female.

A remark on this clone: Antigen: not known.

The table came from immunoSEQ multiplex PCR; TCRdb's copy has only in-frame clones and leaves some out. The sample carries around 100,000 clones, about 87% recorded once. The input for sequencing was peripheral blood, taken on day 0 of AZD1222 vaccination. This clonotype was obtained from an adult in good health.

CDR3 sequence (DNA): TGCGCCAGCAGCTTGGAAGGTGGAGTTGGGGCCAACGTCCTGACTTTC. It translates to CASSLEGGVGANVLTF. The gene calls are TRBV5-1 and TRBJ2-6; D unresolved. CDR1 and CDR2 from the germline V gene are SGHRS and YFSETQ. Trimming removed 0 bases from V and 3 bases from J, with 10 bases in between. CDR3 length equals 16 residues.